This T cell receptor beta chain derives from a study of blood T cell repertoires in COVID-19. Study-level background: The cDNA or gDNA used as material had been derived from T cells, B-cell-depleted T cells, or PBMCs.

The CDR3 runs 15 residues. Trimming stripped 2 bases from V and 8 bases from J, with 18 bases between. Germline-derived CDR1 and CDR2 are LGHNA and YNFKEQ. This clone was observed a few times. The cohort comprised adults aged about 18 to 100 years residing in some 24 US areas. Participants had their cohort set by participant-reported clinical history. Per the authors' pipeline: Reference gene primers were amplified, and this amplification served to estimate nucleated cell counts. Here immunoSEQ multiplex PCR was the method, and the copy in TCRdb shows in-frame clones only, minus some. V and J calls and clone size are as listed in that table; D and trimming were resolved from the DNA. The sample lists approximately 390,000 clones; approximately 87% were seen once.

This receptor was obtained from a woman aged 45-60 years who had recovered from COVID-19. The chain combines TRBV4-2 with TRBJ1-2, with D tentatively TRBD1 (6 bases). What was sequenced was PBMCs or T cells enriched from blood (not recorded which). The CDR3 DNA reads TGTGCCAGCAGCCAATCCCGGGGGGGCGCGGTAGGCTACACCTTC. It yields the protein CASSQSRGGAVGYTF.